The rows below give T cell receptor beta chains drawn from one sample of a study of vaccination effects on CD4 cells after COVID-19. These TCRs' antigens remain unknown. Data came from immunoSEQ multiplex PCR; TCRdb stores just in-frame clones and leaves some out. The repertoire holds around 46,000 clones, 65% to 70% seen once, with more than 30% in the top ten. This specimen consisted of CD4+ T cells from PBMCs cultured with a peptide pool, obtained before COVID-19 vaccination. These TCRs come from a human donor who had a prior SARS-CoV-2 infection. CDR3s leave out the opening cysteine and the closing phenylalanine or tryptophan. Not every row has a clone size; where given, it reads once, few, many or a size class.

13	NA	TRBV11-2	TRBJ2-6	ASSLLGAGANVLT
11	NA	TRBV7-3	TRBJ1-6	ASSLSWEAPLH
13	NA	TRBV5-8	TRBJ2-6	ASSFGNAGANVLT
11	NA	TRBV5-6	TRBJ2-7	ASSYTDAYEQY
10	NA	TRBV7-2	TRBJ2-7	ASSWIENEQY
10	NA	TRBV5-8	TRBJ2-7	ASSLYSYEQY
13	few	TRBV5-1	TRBJ2-3	ASSLGWGGTDTQY
11	NA	TRBV30	TRBJ1-2	AWSFYPAGGYT
13	NA	TRBV7-9	TRBJ1-1	ASSKSTGENTEAF
13	NA	TRBV19	TRBJ2-1	ASSSISGRGYEQF
14	NA	TRBV6-2/TRBV6-3	TRBJ2-4	ASSVERVLAKNIQY
13	few	TRBV6-5	TRBJ1-1	ASSLTGWGNTEAF
13	NA	TRBV5-1	TRBJ2-5	ASSWGLAGQETQY
14	NA	TRBV20-1	TRBJ2-1	SASSPRQGGVNEQF
12	few	TRBV19	TRBJ1-3	ASNVGFSGNTIY
13	few	TRBV7-6	TRBJ2-7	ASSRGGTGAYEQY
10	NA	TRBV21-1	TRBJ1-1	ASRRKNTEAF
12	few	TRBV7-2	TRBJ1-5	ASSLQGFNQPQH
12	NA	TRBV9	TRBJ1-6	ASSPRRANSPLH
13	NA	TRBV3-1/TRBV3-2	TRBJ2-2	ASSQTGLFTGELF
12	NA	TRBV13	TRBJ2-7	ASSSRTSSHEQY
14	NA	TRBV4-1	TRBJ2-5	ASSQGAQGAFETQY
12	NA	TRBV19	TRBJ2-6	ASSMPAGANVLT
12	NA	TRBV2	TRBJ1-6	ATQGSSYNSPLH
9	NA	TRBV20-1	TRBJ2-7	SASNQYEQY